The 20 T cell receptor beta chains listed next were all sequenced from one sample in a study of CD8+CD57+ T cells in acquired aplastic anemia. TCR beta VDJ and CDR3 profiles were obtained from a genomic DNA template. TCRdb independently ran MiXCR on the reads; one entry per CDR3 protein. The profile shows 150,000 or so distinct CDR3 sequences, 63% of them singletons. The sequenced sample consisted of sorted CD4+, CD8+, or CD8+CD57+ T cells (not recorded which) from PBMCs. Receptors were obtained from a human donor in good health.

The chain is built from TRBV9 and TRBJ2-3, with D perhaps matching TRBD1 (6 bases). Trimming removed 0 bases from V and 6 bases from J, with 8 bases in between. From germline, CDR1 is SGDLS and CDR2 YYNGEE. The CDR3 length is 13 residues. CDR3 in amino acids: CASSVATGDTQYF. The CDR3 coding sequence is TGTGCCAGCAGCGTAGCTACAGGGGATACGCAGTATTTT.

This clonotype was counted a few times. This chain's CDR3 is CASSLALDSSYEQYF. DNA of the CDR3: TGTGCCAGCAGCTTAGCGCTGGACAGCTCCTACGAGCAGTACTTC. This chain uses TRBV7-9 with TRBJ2-7; the D gene is possibly TRBD1 (6 bases). Per germline, CDR1 SEHNR and CDR2 FQNEAQ (reference sequence). This CDR3 comprises 15 residues. The ends were cut back, 0 bases at V and 0 bases at J, with 9 bases in the middle.

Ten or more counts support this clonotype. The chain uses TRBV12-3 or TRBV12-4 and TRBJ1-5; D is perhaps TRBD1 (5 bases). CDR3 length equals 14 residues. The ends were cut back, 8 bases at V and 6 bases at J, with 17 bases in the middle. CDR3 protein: CASSSGEFGQPQHF. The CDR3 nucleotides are TGTGCCAGCTCGTCGGGGGAGTTCGGTCAGCCCCAGCATTTT.

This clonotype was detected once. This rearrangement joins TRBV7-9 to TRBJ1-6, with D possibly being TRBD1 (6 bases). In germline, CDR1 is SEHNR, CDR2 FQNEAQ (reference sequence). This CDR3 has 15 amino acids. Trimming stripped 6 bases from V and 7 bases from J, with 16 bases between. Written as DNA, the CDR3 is TGTGCCAGCAGTTACTCCACAGGGTCGAATTCACCCCTCCACTTT. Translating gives CASSYSTGSNSPLHF.

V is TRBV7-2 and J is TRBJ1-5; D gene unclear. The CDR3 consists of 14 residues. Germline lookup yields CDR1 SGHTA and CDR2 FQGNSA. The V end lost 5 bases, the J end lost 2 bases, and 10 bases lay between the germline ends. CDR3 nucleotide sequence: TGTGCCAGCAGCCCCACCATGGGCAATCAGCCCCAGCATTTT. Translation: CASSPTMGNQPQHF.

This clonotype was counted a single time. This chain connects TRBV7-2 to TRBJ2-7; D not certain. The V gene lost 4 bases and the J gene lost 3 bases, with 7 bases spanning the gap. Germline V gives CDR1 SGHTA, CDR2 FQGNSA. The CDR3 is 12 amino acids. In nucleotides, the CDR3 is TGTGCCAGCAGCTCAAGTTTCTACGAGCAGTACTTC. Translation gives CASSSSFYEQYF.

The CDR3 protein is CSAKVEGSPLHF. The CDR3 DNA reads TGCAGTGCTAAGGTCGAGGGGTCACCCCTCCACTTT. The chain has TRBV20-1 and TRBJ1-6; possibly TRBD1 for D (5 bases). V was trimmed by 4 bases and J by 10 bases, leaving 11 bases between them. The length of the CDR3 is 12 residues. Germline V gene sequence: CDR1 DFQATT, CDR2 SNEGSKA (reference sequence).

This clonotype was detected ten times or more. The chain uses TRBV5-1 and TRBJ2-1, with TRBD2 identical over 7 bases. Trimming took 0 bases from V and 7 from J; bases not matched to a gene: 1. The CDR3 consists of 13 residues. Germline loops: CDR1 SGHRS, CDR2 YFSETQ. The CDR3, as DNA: TGCGCCAGCAGCTTGGCGGGGGGTAATGAGCAGTTCTTC. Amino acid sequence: CASSLAGGNEQFF.

The CDR3: CASSHDLATGITYEQYF. Here the CDR3 DNA reads TGTGCCAGCAGCCACGACCTTGCGACAGGTATCACCTACGAGCAGTACTTC. This chain uses TRBV11-2 with TRBJ2-7; D possibly corresponds to TRBD1 (6 bases). Germline loops: CDR1 SGHAT, CDR2 FQNNGV. The V end was cut by 5 bases, the J end by 2 bases, with 22 bases between. The CDR3 sequence is 17 residues long.

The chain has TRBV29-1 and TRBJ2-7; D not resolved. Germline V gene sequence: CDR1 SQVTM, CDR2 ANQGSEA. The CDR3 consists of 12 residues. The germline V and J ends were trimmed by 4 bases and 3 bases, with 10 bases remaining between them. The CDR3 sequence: CSVGETLYEQYF. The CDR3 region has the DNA TGCAGCGTTGGCGAGACCCTCTACGAGCAGTACTTC.

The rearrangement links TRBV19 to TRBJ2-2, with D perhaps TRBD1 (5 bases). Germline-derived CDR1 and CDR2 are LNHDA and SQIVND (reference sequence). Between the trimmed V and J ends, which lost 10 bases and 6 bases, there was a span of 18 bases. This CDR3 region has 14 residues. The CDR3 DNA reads TGTGCCACCCGTGGGCAGGGCAGCTCCGGGGAGCTGTTTTTT. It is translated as CATRGQGSSGELFF.

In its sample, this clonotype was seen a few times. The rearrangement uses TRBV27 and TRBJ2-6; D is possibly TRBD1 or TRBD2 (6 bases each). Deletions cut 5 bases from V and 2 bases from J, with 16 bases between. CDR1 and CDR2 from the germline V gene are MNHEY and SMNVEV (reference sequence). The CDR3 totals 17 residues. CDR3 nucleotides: TGTGCCAGCAGTCACGACTGGGGGGCCGCTGGGGCCAACGTCCTGACTTTC. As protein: CASSHDWGAAGANVLTF.

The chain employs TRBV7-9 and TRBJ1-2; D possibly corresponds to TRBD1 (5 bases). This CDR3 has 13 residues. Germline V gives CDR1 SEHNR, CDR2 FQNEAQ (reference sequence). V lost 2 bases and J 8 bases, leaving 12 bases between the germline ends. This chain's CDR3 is CASSLQDNEGYTF. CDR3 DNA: TGTGCCAGCAGCTTACAGGACAATGAGGGCTACACCTTC.

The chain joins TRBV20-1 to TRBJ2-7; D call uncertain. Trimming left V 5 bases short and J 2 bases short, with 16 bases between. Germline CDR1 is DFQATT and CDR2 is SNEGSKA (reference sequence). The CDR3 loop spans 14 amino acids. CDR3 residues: CSADSLDETYEQYF. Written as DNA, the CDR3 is TGCAGTGCTGATAGCCTAGACGAGACCTACGAGCAGTACTTC.

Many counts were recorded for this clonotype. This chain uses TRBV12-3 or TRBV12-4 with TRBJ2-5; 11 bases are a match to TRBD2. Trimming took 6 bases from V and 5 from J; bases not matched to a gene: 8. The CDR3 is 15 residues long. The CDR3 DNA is TGTGCCAGCAGACCGGGACTAGCGGAAGGGGAGACCCAGTACTTC. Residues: CASRPGLAEGETQYF.

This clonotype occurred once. The CDR3 loop is CATSDFINEQFF. CDR3 in DNA: TGTGCCACCAGTGATTTTATCAATGAGCAGTTCTTC. J is TRBJ2-1 and V is TRBV24-1; D call uncertain. The CDR3 sequence is 12 residues long. Germline CDR1 is KGHDR and CDR2 is SFDVKD. V was clipped by 1 base and J by 6 bases, with 3 bases between them.

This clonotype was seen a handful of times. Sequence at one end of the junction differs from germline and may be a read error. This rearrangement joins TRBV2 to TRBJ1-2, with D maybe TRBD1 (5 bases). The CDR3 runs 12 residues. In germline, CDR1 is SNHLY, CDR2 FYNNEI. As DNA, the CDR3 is TGTGCCAGCAGGGAAGGGGCCGCTGGCTACACCTTC. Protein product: CASREGAAGYTF.

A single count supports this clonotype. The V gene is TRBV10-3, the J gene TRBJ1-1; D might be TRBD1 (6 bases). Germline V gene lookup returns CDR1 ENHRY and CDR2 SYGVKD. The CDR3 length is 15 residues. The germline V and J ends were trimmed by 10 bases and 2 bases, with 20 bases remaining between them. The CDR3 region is CATISGAGENTEAFF. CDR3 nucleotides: TGTGCCACCATCTCAGGGGCAGGGGAAAACACTGAAGCTTTCTTT.

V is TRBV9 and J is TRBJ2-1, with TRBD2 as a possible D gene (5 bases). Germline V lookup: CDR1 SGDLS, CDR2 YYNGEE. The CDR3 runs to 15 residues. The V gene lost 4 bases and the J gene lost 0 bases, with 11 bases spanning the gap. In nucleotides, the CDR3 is TGTGCCAGCAGCAGCCTCGGAGGCTCCTACAATGAGCAGTTCTTC. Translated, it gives CASSSLGGSYNEQFF.

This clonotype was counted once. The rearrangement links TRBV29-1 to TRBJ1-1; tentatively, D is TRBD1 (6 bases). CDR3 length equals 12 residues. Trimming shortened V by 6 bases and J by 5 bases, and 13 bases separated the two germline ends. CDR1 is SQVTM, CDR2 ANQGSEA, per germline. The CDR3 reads CSVYRDRTEAFF. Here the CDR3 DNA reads TGCAGCGTGTACAGGGATCGAACTGAAGCTTTCTTT.